This T cell receptor (beta chain) was recorded in a study of OX40 agonist ivuxolimab in advanced cancers. In the study overall: Every 2 weeks, patients received ivuxolimab intravenously, dosed at 0.01 to 10 mg/kg.

Overall study findings and caveats: Relative to CD4+ cells, CD8+ T cells on average had more expanded clones.

CDR3 size: 18 residues. The V end lost 0 bases, the J end lost 0 bases, and 15 bases lay between the germline ends. The germline gives CDR1 LNHDA, CDR2 SQIVND (reference sequence). In its sample, this clone was seen once. Its antigen is not known. Sequenced by immunoSEQ multiplex PCR; TCRdb stores in-frame clones only, minus some. The repertoire holds tens of thousands of clones, with over 75% as singletons. Systemic immunosuppression or a history of autoimmune disease excluded patients. The sample consisted of CD4+ or CD8+ T cells sorted from blood, taken in a trial of the OX40 agonist ivuxolimab. The source is an adult with an advanced solid tumor such as melanoma, head and neck, liver or kidney cancer. This chain joins TRBV19 and TRBJ1-3; D is uncertain. CDR3 DNA sequence: TGTGCCAGTAGTATAGATTCACCAGGATCGAGCTCTGGAAACACCATATATTTT. This sequence encodes CASSIDSPGSSSGNTIYF.